A single sample gave rise to the 31 T cell receptor beta chains below, sequenced in a study of blood T cell repertoires in COVID-19. This table comes from immunoSEQ multiplex PCR, and its TCRdb copy is limited to in-frame clones, with some not included. The sample records some 150,000 clones, around nine tenths being singletons. Sequences were obtained from peripheral blood. These receptors all come from a human donor in a cohort sampled during active COVID-19.

This chain joins TRBV28 and TRBJ2-3, with D possibly TRBD2 on 5 matching bases. The CDR3 sequence is 13 residues long. Germline values: CDR1 MDHEN, CDR2 SYDVKM. The germline V and J ends were trimmed by 1 base and 8 bases, with 10 bases remaining between them. The CDR3 nucleotides are TGTGCCAGCAGTTTATATACTAGTGGTACGCAGTATTTT. Protein product: CASSLYTSGTQYF. Looking up the rest from reference TRBV28 and TRBJ2-3 gives the full variable domain: DVKVTQSSRYLVKRTGEKVFLECVQDMDHENMFWYRQDPGLGLRLIYFSYDVKMKEKGDIPEGYSVSREKKERFSLILESASTNQTSMYLCASSLYTSGTQYFGPGTRLTVL.

The chain has TRBV10-3 and TRBJ2-7, with TRBD2 matching 8 bases. V gave up 10 bases and J gave up 0 bases; unmatched junction bases: 8. The germline V gene encodes CDR1 ENHRY and CDR2 SYGVKD. CDR3 length: 14 residues. The CDR3 DNA follows: TGTGCCACCTCGAGCGGGAGTACCTCCTACGAGCAGTACTTC. This gives the protein CATSSGSTSYEQYF.

This clone was seen a handful of times. CDR3 region: CASSRGAGNTGELFF. CDR3 sequence (DNA): TGTGCCAGTAGCAGGGGTGCAGGGAACACCGGGGAGCTGTTTTTT. The chain uses TRBV19 and TRBJ2-2; TRBD1 might be the D (6 bases). Germline CDR1 is LNHDA and CDR2 is SQIVND (reference sequence). The CDR3 loop spans 15 amino acids. The V end was cut by 6 bases, the J end by 1 base, with 12 bases between.

The chain has TRBV28 and TRBJ2-2, with D possibly being TRBD1 (6 bases). Per the germline V gene, CDR1 is MDHEN and CDR2 is SYDVKM. The CDR3 contains 15 residues. V dropped 5 bases and J dropped 3 bases, with 13 bases sitting between them. CDR3 protein: CASSTRDTHTGELFF. Here the CDR3 DNA reads TGTGCCAGCAGTACCCGGGACACTCACACCGGGGAGCTGTTTTTT. The whole variable domain, remainder taken from reference TRBV28 and TRBJ2-2, is DVKVTQSSRYLVKRTGEKVFLECVQDMDHENMFWYRQDPGLGLRLIYFSYDVKMKEKGDIPEGYSVSREKKERFSLILESASTNQTSMYLCASSTRDTHTGELFFGEGSRLTVL.

The CDR3 coding sequence is TGTGCCAGCAGCCCGGGGAATAGGAATGAGCAGTTCTTC. It translates to CASSPGNRNEQFF. This chain uses TRBV7-3 with TRBJ2-1, with D tentatively TRBD2 (5 bases). The CDR3 loop spans 13 amino acids. Looked up from germline, CDR1 is SGHTA and CDR2 is FQGTGA. The V end was cut by 5 bases, the J end by 7 bases, with 12 bases between.

The chain combines TRBV15 with TRBJ1-1; 7 bases match TRBD1. This CDR3 contains 15 residues. V gave up 3 bases and J gave up 6 bases; unmatched junction bases: 10. Germline assignment: CDR1 LNHNV and CDR2 YYDKDF (reference sequence). In DNA, the CDR3 is TGTGCCACCAGCAGGGCGACAGGGCAGCGGTCTGAAGCTTTCTTT. It specifies CATSRATGQRSEAFF.

This clone has more than one count but fewer than ten. V and J are TRBV2 and TRBJ2-1; 9 positions match TRBD2. The CDR3 totals 14 residues. V was pared by 4 bases and J by 4 bases, with 2 bases of the junction left unmatched. CDR1 is SNHLY and CDR2 is FYNNEI in the germline V gene. The CDR3 nucleotides read TGTGCCAGCAGTGTGGGACTAGCTTACAATGAGCAGTTCTTC. This encodes CASSVGLAYNEQFF. The variable domain in full, completed from reference TRBV2 and TRBJ2-1, reads EPEVTQTPSHQVTQMGQEVILRCVPISNHLYFYWYRQILGQKVEFLVSFYNNEISEKSEIFDDQFSVERPDGSNFTLKIRSTKLEDSAMYFCASSVGLAYNEQFFGPGTRLTVL.

This clone was counted between two and nine times. V usage is TRBV19 and J usage is TRBJ1-5, with 7 bases that match TRBD1. The CDR3 is 16 residues long. The germline V gene encodes CDR1 LNHDA and CDR2 SQIVND (reference sequence). J lost 2 bases, V lost 1 base, and 5 bases had no gene match. This CDR3 reads CASSIGRQGGNQPQHF. CDR3 coding DNA: TGTGCCAGTAGTATAGGCCGACAGGGTGGCAATCAGCCCCAGCATTTT.

This clone turned up a few times. The chain couples TRBV2 to TRBJ2-2; no clear D gene. CDR3 length: 17 residues. Germline loops: CDR1 SNHLY, CDR2 FYNNEI. Trimming shortened V by 4 bases and J by 5 bases, and 20 bases separated the two germline ends. CDR3 coding DNA: TGTGCCAGCAGTGGCCCAAGTGTCCAGCAGGATACCGGGGAGCTGTTTTTT. Translation gives CASSGPSVQQDTGELFF.

The rearrangement links TRBV7-8 to TRBJ2-7, with no clear D. V shed 5 bases and J shed 2 bases, with 13 bases lying between them. The germline V gene encodes CDR1 SGHVS and CDR2 FQNEAQ. CDR3 length: 14 amino acids. The CDR3 DNA sequence: TGTGCCAGCAGCCCCCTTGCTTCAGCCTACGAGCAGTACTTC. Protein product: CASSPLASAYEQYF.

V is TRBV3-1 (or the pseudogene TRBV3-2) and J is TRBJ1-4; the D is unclear. Looked up from germline, CDR1 is LGHDT and CDR2 is YNNKEL (reference sequence). Trimming took off 0 bases at V and 8 bases at J, with 13 bases between the two ends. The CDR3 is 15 amino acids. The CDR3 DNA reads TGTGCCAGCAGCCAAGAATCAAGAGAAAGAGAAAAACTGTTTTTT. It encodes CASSQESREREKLFF.

Comment on this clone: Other DNA sequences in this specimen translate into the identical CDR3. The genes are TRBV7-2 and TRBJ2-2; D call uncertain. The germline CDR1 and CDR2 sequences are SGHTA and FQGNSA. V lost 5 bases, J lost 6 bases, and 16 bases lay in between. CDR3 length equals 15 residues. This CDR3 reads CASSPRLGEAGELFF. CDR3 sequence (DNA): TGTGCCAGCAGCCCGCGACTTGGCGAGGCCGGGGAGCTGTTTTTT.

The chain carries TRBV6-6 and TRBJ2-1, with 13 bases aligning to TRBD2. The CDR3 is 16 residues long. Trimming at V came to 4 bases and at J to 7 bases, leaving 7 bases not matched to a gene. CDR1 is MNHNY, CDR2 SVGAGI, per germline (reference sequence). The CDR3 DNA follows: TGTGCCAGCAGTTCCCCTGGGACTAGCGGGAATAATGAGCAGTTCTTC. It translates to CASSSPGTSGNNEQFF.

To note about this clone: Other DNA sequences in this sample translate to the same CDR3. This sequence joins TRBV29-1 and TRBJ2-5, with TRBD1 matching 10 bases. CDR1 and CDR2 (germline): SQVTM, ANQGSEA. After removal of 6 bases from V and 4 bases from J, the junction contained 2 bases not matched to a gene. The CDR3 spans 12 residues. DNA of the CDR3: TGCAGCGTCGACAGGGGGCGAGAGACCCAGTACTTC. Translating it yields CSVDRGRETQYF. Looking up the rest from reference TRBV29-1 and TRBJ2-5 gives the full variable domain: SAVISQKPSRDICQRGTSLTIQCQVDSQVTMMFWYRQQPGQSLTLIATANQGSEATYESGFVIDKFPISRPNLTFSTLTVSNMSPEDSSIYLCSVDRGRETQYFGPGTRLLVL.

The chain joins TRBV4-2 to TRBJ1-6, with TRBD1 matching 8 bases. V trimming: 8 bases; J trimming: 10 bases; junction bases outside the gene matches: 7. Germline CDR1 reads LGHNA; CDR2 reads YNFKEQ. This CDR3 spans 13 amino acids. CDR3 residues: CASGGTGGSPLHF. The CDR3, as DNA: TGTGCCAGCGGCGGGACAGGTGGATCACCCCTCCACTTT.

The chain recombines TRBV28 with TRBJ2-7, with 7 bases fitting TRBD2. After removal of 2 bases from V and 6 bases from J, the junction contained 13 bases not matched to a gene. The V gene's germline CDR1 is MDHEN and CDR2 SYDVKM. This CDR3 spans 16 amino acids. CDR3 sequence reads: CASSLGGGVPRGEQYF. The CDR3 DNA follows: TGTGCCAGCAGTTTAGGTGGGGGGGTCCCCCGGGGCGAGCAGTACTTC.

The J gene is TRBJ2-7, the V gene TRBV28; 8 bases match TRBD2. Germline values: CDR1 MDHEN, CDR2 SYDVKM. This CDR3 has 16 residues. Trimming took 4 bases from V and 1 from J; bases not matched to a gene: 9. The CDR3 protein is CASSSYGRAGSYEQYF. DNA for the CDR3: TGTGCCAGCAGTTCGTACGGGAGGGCGGGATCCTACGAGCAGTACTTC.

The chain joins TRBV27 to TRBJ1-1; the D is unclear. This CDR3 comprises 14 residues. Germline CDR1 reads MNHEY; CDR2 reads SMNVEV (reference sequence). V shed 3 bases and J shed 5 bases, with 13 bases lying between them. CDR3: CASSFWPPNTEAFF. CDR3 DNA sequence: TGTGCCAGCAGTTTTTGGCCTCCGAATACTGAAGCTTTCTTT.

The V gene is TRBV18, the J gene TRBJ1-5; D gene unclear. This CDR3 spans 17 amino acids. V was cut by 6 bases and J by 5 bases, with 23 bases left in between. CDR1 is KGHSH and CDR2 is LQKENI in the germline V gene. CDR3 nucleotides: TGTGCCAGCTCTTACCAAGCGGCTGGCAATCTTCATCAGCCCCAGCATTTT. This gives the protein CASSYQAAGNLHQPQHF.

This clone was observed once. The chain has TRBV3-1 (or the pseudogene TRBV3-2) and TRBJ1-2, with 7 nucleotides matching TRBD1. The J segment lost 4 bases and the V segment lost 5 bases, leaving 10 bases of the junction unmatched. The length of the CDR3 is 15 residues. Germline V gene lookup returns CDR1 LGHDT and CDR2 YNNKEL (reference sequence). CDR3 loop: CASSTGRQGTYGYTF. CDR3 DNA sequence: TGTGCCAGCAGCACAGGCCGACAGGGAACCTATGGCTACACCTTC.

The chain employs TRBV28 and TRBJ2-7, with 8 bases identical to TRBD2. After removal of 8 bases from V and 0 bases from J, the junction contained 6 bases not matched to a gene. The CDR3 length is 14 residues. Per the germline V gene, CDR1 is MDHEN and CDR2 is SYDVKM. The CDR3 protein is CASRTSGSSYEQYF. The DNA for the CDR3 is TGTGCCAGCCGAACTAGCGGATCCTCCTACGAGCAGTACTTC.

The chain has TRBV28 and TRBJ1-2, with 9 bases fitting TRBD1. V was pared by 10 bases and J by 4 bases, with 10 bases of the junction left unmatched. In germline, CDR1 is MDHEN, CDR2 SYDVKM. The CDR3 extends over 14 amino acids. The CDR3 bases are TGTGCCATTAACCGGGACAGGGACTTCTATGGCTACACCTTC. Translation: CAINRDRDFYGYTF.

In this sample, this clone turned up many times. This sequence joins TRBV7-3 and TRBJ2-1, with TRBD1 matching over 7 bases. This CDR3 has 13 residues. The trim removed 5 bases at V and 10 bases at J, leaving 8 bases unmatched. Germline V gene lookup returns CDR1 SGHTA and CDR2 FQGTGA. In nucleotides, the CDR3 is TGTGCCAGCAGCCTCGGACAGGTCGCAGAGCAGTTCTTC. The encoded protein is CASSLGQVAEQFF.

The chain is built from TRBV27 and TRBJ2-7; 11 bases agree with TRBD2. Germline V lookup: CDR1 MNHEY, CDR2 SMNVEV (reference sequence). The ends lost 6 bases at V and 2 bases at J; junction bases unmatched: 6. The CDR3 loop spans 15 amino acids. The CDR3, as DNA: TGTGCCAGCAGGCCCCTAGCGGGGGGACCCTACGAGCAGTACTTC. Protein sequence: CASRPLAGGPYEQYF.

The rearrangement joins TRBV4-3 to TRBJ2-1; D is possibly TRBD2 (6 bases). The CDR3 sequence is 15 residues long. With 0 bases removed from V and 12 bases from J, the gap between germline ends came to 18 bases. CDR1 LGHNA and CDR2 YSLEER come from the germline V gene. Here the CDR3 DNA reads TGCGCCAGCAGCCAAGATCTTAGGACTACGAACGTGCAGTTCTTC. Translated, it gives CASSQDLRTTNVQFF.

This chain joins TRBV5-1 and TRBJ2-7; D might be TRBD1 (6 bases). The CDR3 loop spans 14 amino acids. Germline V gives CDR1 SGHRS, CDR2 YFSETQ. Trimming cost V 0 bases and J 5 bases, with 12 bases left between them. Here the CDR3 reads CASSLVGAVDEQYF. Here the CDR3 DNA reads TGCGCCAGCAGCTTGGTGGGGGCGGTCGACGAGCAGTACTTC.

The rearrangement links TRBV6-4 to TRBJ2-1; D is possibly TRBD1 (5 bases). Trimming took 2 bases from V and 13 from J, leaving 15 bases between them. CDR1 is MRHNA and CDR2 is SNTAGT in the germline V gene. This CDR3 spans 13 amino acids. The CDR3 region has the DNA TGTGCCAGCAGTGACCCCCAGGGAACCAAACAGTTCTTC. This sequence encodes CASSDPQGTKQFF.

The chain links TRBV6-5 to TRBJ2-4; 7 nucleotides align to TRBD1. With V trimmed by 6 bases and J by 0 bases, 5 bases remained unmatched. The CDR3 is 15 residues long. The germline V gene encodes CDR1 MNHEY and CDR2 SVGAGI. CDR3 in DNA: TGTGCCAGCAGAGCGACAGGGCGAGCCAAAAACATTCAGTACTTC. It is translated as CASRATGRAKNIQYF.

This chain connects TRBV27 to TRBJ1-1; D unclear. Germline-derived CDR1 and CDR2 are MNHEY and SMNVEV (reference sequence). Trimming pared 4 bases from V and 5 bases from J, leaving 8 bases between. The CDR3 runs 12 residues. The CDR3 bases are TGTGCCAGCAGTTCCGGAGGGACTGAAGCTTTCTTT. Amino acid sequence: CASSSGGTEAFF.

The chain uses TRBV27 and TRBJ1-1; 11 bases are shared with TRBD1. Germline assignment: CDR1 MNHEY and CDR2 SMNVEV (reference sequence). V lost 5 bases, J lost 8 bases, and 10 bases stayed unmatched. This CDR3 is 15 amino acids long. The CDR3 reads CASSPWTGGDPEAFF. The CDR3 nucleotides read TGTGCCAGCAGTCCCTGGACAGGGGGCGATCCAGAAGCTTTCTTT.

V usage is TRBV11-2 and J usage is TRBJ2-5; TRBD2 matches 12 bases. Per the germline V gene, CDR1 is SGHAT and CDR2 is FQNNGV. V shed 0 bases and J 0 bases; nucleotides not matched to a gene: 5. The CDR3 sequence is 18 residues long. The CDR3 DNA sequence: TGTGCCAGCAGCTTAGATGGACTAGCGGGGCTGTACCAAGAGACCCAGTACTTC. It specifies CASSLDGLAGLYQETQYF. The full variable domain, rest sourced from reference TRBV11-2 and TRBJ2-5, is EAGVAQSPRYKIIEKRQSVAFWCNPISGHATLYWYQQILGQGPKLLIQFQNNGVVDDSQLPKDRFSAERLKGVDSTLKIQPAKLEDSAVYLCASSLDGLAGLYQETQYFGPGTRLLVL.